Each of the 32 T cell receptor beta chains below was sequenced from the same sample in a study of OX40 agonist ivuxolimab in advanced cancers. Profiling relied on immunoSEQ multiplex PCR, and the TCRdb table lists in-frame clones only, not all of them. The repertoire consists of around 18,000 clones, with roughly two thirds occurring once and the leading ten covering roughly 24%. The input for sequencing was CD4+ or CD8+ T cells sorted from blood, taken in a trial of the OX40 agonist ivuxolimab. The receptors originated from an adult with an advanced solid tumor such as melanoma, head and neck, liver or kidney cancer.

This clone appeared a few times. The V and J genes are TRBV5-5 and TRBJ1-5; unclear D gene. The CDR3 is made up of 16 amino acids. V was shortened by 2 bases and J by 0 bases, with 12 bases between the two germline ends. CDR1 and CDR2 from the germline V gene are SGHKS and YYEKEE (reference sequence). The CDR3 region is CASSFDPTYSNQPQHF. In DNA form, the CDR3 reads TGTGCCAGCAGCTTTGATCCTACATATAGCAATCAGCCCCAGCATTTT.

This chain connects TRBV7-2 to TRBJ2-7; D possibly corresponds to TRBD2 (5 bases). Germline CDR1 and CDR2: SGHTA and FQGNSA. The CDR3 has 14 residues. V was clipped by 5 bases and J by 7 bases, with 18 bases between them. CDR3 coding DNA: TGTGCCAGCAGCCCCCGGGGATACACGGGAGAGCAGTACTTC. Translation: CASSPRGYTGEQYF.

This chain joins TRBV11-2 and TRBJ1-1; D call uncertain. Trimming cost V 1 base and J 1 base, with 7 bases left between them. Germline CDR1 is SGHAT and CDR2 is FQNNGV. The CDR3 has 14 amino acids. The CDR3 protein is CASSLVGGNTEAFF. CDR3 nucleotide sequence: TGTGCCAGCAGCTTAGTTGGTGGGAACACTGAAGCTTTCTTT.

This clone has only a few counts. This chain joins TRBV6-6 and TRBJ2-7; D is uncertain. The CDR3 is made up of 13 amino acids. CDR1 and CDR2 from the germline V gene are MNHNY and SVGAGI (reference sequence). V was pared by 2 bases and J by 7 bases, with 12 bases between. The DNA of the CDR3 is TGTGCCAGCAGTTACCCAGAAGATGTAGAGCAGTACTTC. Amino acid sequence: CASSYPEDVEQYF.

This clone is labeled medium-sized (0.01 to 0.1%). A junction boundary mismatches the germline segment, possibly from a read error. The rearrangement joins TRBV7-7 to TRBJ2-5; 8 bases match TRBD2. In germline, CDR1 is SSHAT, CDR2 FNYEAQ (reference sequence). CDR3 length: 14 residues. The CDR3 is CASSLRTSWETQYF. The CDR3 bases are TGTGCTAGCAGCTTACGGACTAGCTGGGAGACCCAGTACTTC.

This clone was seen only a few times. The rearrangement links TRBV7-6 to TRBJ1-4; D gene unclear. In germline, CDR1 is SGHVS, CDR2 FNYEAQ. Trimming shortened V by 8 bases and J by 7 bases, and 8 bases separated the two germline ends. This CDR3 is built from 11 residues. CDR3 sequence (DNA): TGTGCCAGCGGTAGGAGTGAAAAACTGTTTTTT. Translating it yields CASGRSEKLFF.

The J gene is TRBJ2-7, the V gene TRBV28; D gene uncertain. The CDR3 spans 11 residues. CDR1 and CDR2 (germline): MDHEN, SYDVKM. V dropped 2 bases and J dropped 5 bases, with 4 bases sitting between them. The DNA of the CDR3 is TGTGCCAGCAGTTTAAGGGACGAGCAGTACTTC. This encodes CASSLRDEQYF.

The chain carries TRBV28 and TRBJ2-5; tentatively, D is TRBD2 (6 bases). The DNA matches TRBJ2-7 better at its end, which makes the J call doubtful. This CDR3 is 14 amino acids long. Germline CDR1 reads MDHEN; CDR2 reads SYDVKM. The CDR3 loop is CASSPTSLDYEQYF. Written as DNA, the CDR3 is TGTGCCAGCAGTCCCACTAGCCTAGACTACGAGCAGTACTTC.

This clone was recorded a few times. V and J are TRBV9 and TRBJ2-7; maybe TRBD2 (7 bases). Trimming took off 7 bases at V and 6 bases at J, with 17 bases between the two ends. Germline values: CDR1 SGDLS, CDR2 YYNGEE. The CDR3 has 13 amino acids. The CDR3 sequence is CASSWGGQGEQYF. The DNA of the CDR3 is TGTGCCAGCTCCTGGGGGGGGCAGGGCGAGCAGTACTTC.

This clone showed up just once. The chain combines TRBV29-1 with TRBJ2-2; unclear D gene. Germline-derived CDR1 and CDR2 are SQVTM and ANQGSEA. The CDR3 is 13 residues long. Trimming took 3 bases from V and 5 from J, leaving 10 bases between them. CDR3 DNA sequence: TGCAGCGTTGAGGGCCGCAGGACCGGGGAGCTGTTTTTT. It is translated as CSVEGRRTGELFF.

This clone was recorded once. The chain uses TRBV28 and TRBJ2-7; maybe TRBD1 (6 bases). The CDR3 consists of 14 residues. The ends were cut back, 6 bases at V and 4 bases at J, with 16 bases in the middle. Germline V gives CDR1 MDHEN, CDR2 SYDVKM. CDR3 sequence (DNA): TGTGCCAGCAGCTCAGTTACAGGGTTTTACGAGCAGTACTTC. Protein product: CASSSVTGFYEQYF.

In its sample, this clone is medium-sized. V is TRBV7-9 and J is TRBJ2-7, with 7 bases lining up with TRBD2. With V trimmed by 5 bases and J by 3 bases, 7 bases remained unmatched. Looked up from germline, CDR1 is SEHNR and CDR2 is FQNEAQ (reference sequence). The length of the CDR3 is 14 residues. CDR3 region: CASSPIAGGYEQYF. Here the CDR3 DNA reads TGTGCCAGCAGCCCAATAGCGGGCGGCTACGAGCAGTACTTC.

The CDR3 is CASSPAPGSYGYTF. DNA for the CDR3: TGTGCCAGCAGTCCGGCCCCGGGTTCCTATGGCTACACCTTC. The chain links TRBV7-9 to TRBJ1-2; D unresolved. This CDR3 has 14 residues. Between the trimmed V and J ends, which lost 6 bases and 4 bases, there was a span of 15 bases. Germline-derived CDR1 and CDR2 are SEHNR and FQNEAQ (reference sequence).

The chain joins TRBV19 to TRBJ1-1, with D maybe TRBD1 (5 bases). The length of the CDR3 is 14 residues. Germline-derived CDR1 and CDR2 are LNHDA and SQIVND (reference sequence). V shed 7 bases and J shed 0 bases, with 12 bases lying between them. In DNA form, the CDR3 reads TGTGCCAGTACTAGCGGGGGTTTGAACACTGAAGCTTTCTTT. Its translation is CASTSGGLNTEAFF.

This clone appeared a few times. The CDR3 DNA reads as TGTGCCAGCAGCGCCCCGGACGGTTACGAGCAGTACTTC. Translation: CASSAPDGYEQYF. The genes are TRBV7-9 and TRBJ2-7; unclear D gene. Germline V gene data show CDR1 as SEHNR and CDR2 as FQNEAQ (reference sequence). The V end was cut by 5 bases, the J end by 4 bases, with 12 bases between. The CDR3 loop spans 13 amino acids.

With regard to this clone: An end of the junction differs from the germline gene, which may be a read error. The V call is TRBV28, the J call TRBJ2-7, with 11 nucleotides matching TRBD1. The V gene's germline CDR1 is MDHEN and CDR2 SYDVKM. This CDR3 spans 16 amino acids. The CDR3 is CASSPPGQGVSNEQYF. In nucleotides, the CDR3 is TGTGCCAGCAGTCCACCGGGACAGGGGGTCTCCAACGAGCAGTACTTC. The complete variable domain, with remaining parts taken from reference TRBV28 and TRBJ2-7, reads DVKVTQSSRYLVKRTGEKVFLECVQDMDHENMFWYRQDPGLGLRLIYFSYDVKMKEKGDIPEGYSVSREKKERFSLILESASTNQTSMYLCASSPPGQGVSNEQYFGPGTRLTVT.

This chain uses TRBV4-2 with TRBJ2-7; 7 bases fit TRBD2. This CDR3 is built from 16 residues. J was trimmed by 3 bases and V by 3 bases; bases with no gene match: 11. Germline-derived CDR1 and CDR2 are LGHNA and YNFKEQ. As DNA, the CDR3 is TGTGCCAGCAGCCAGGCCCCTCGCGGGAGCAACTACGAGCAGTACTTC. Encoded protein: CASSQAPRGSNYEQYF.

The V gene is TRBV28, the J gene TRBJ1-5; weak D call: TRBD1 (6 bases). Trimming removed 10 bases at V and 1 base at J, with 17 bases between. Germline CDR1 is MDHEN and CDR2 is SYDVKM. The CDR3 contains 15 residues. The CDR3 here is CANREEDGSNQPQHF. The CDR3 nucleotides are TGTGCCAACAGGGAAGAGGACGGCAGCAATCAGCCCCAGCATTTT.

V is TRBV5-6 and J is TRBJ2-1; 15 bases align to TRBD2. Trimming took 5 bases from V and 10 from J; bases not matched to a gene: 16. This CDR3 region has 18 residues. Germline CDR1 and CDR2: SGHDT and YYEEEE. The CDR3 protein is CASSSPGLAGGRPGEQFF. The CDR3 coding sequence is TGTGCCAGCAGTTCACCGGGACTAGCGGGGGGACGCCCGGGGGAGCAGTTCTTC.

This clone was counted once. The chain has TRBV28 and TRBJ2-5; TRBD2 aligns across 11 bases. J lost 4 bases, V lost 10 bases, and 8 bases had no gene match. Per the germline V gene, CDR1 is MDHEN and CDR2 is SYDVKM. CDR3 length: 14 amino acids. The CDR3 region is CAIHSGGVVETQYF. For the CDR3, the DNA is TGTGCCATACATAGCGGGGGGGTGGTAGAGACCCAGTACTTC.

The J gene is TRBJ1-2, the V gene TRBV9; 7 bases map to TRBD1. The CDR3 totals 14 residues. CDR1 is SGDLS and CDR2 is YYNGEE in the germline V gene. The V and J ends lost 4 bases and 4 bases, in that order; junction bases with no gene match: 7. In nucleotides, the CDR3 is TGTGCCAGCAGCCCGTCGACAGGGCTCTATGGCTACACCTTC. This codes for CASSPSTGLYGYTF.

This clone showed up just once. The CDR3 here is CATGTSGGAGETQYF. CDR3 in DNA: TGTGCTACCGGGACTAGCGGGGGGGCCGGGGAGACCCAGTACTTC. The chain carries TRBV7-8 and TRBJ2-5; 16 bases match TRBD2. This CDR3 comprises 15 residues. Germline V gene sequence: CDR1 SGHVS, CDR2 FQNEAQ.

This clone appeared a few times. V gene TRBV7-6 combines with J gene TRBJ2-1, with D possibly TRBD2 on 6 matching bases. This CDR3 comprises 15 residues. The V and J ends lost 2 bases and 6 bases respectively, with 14 bases between them. Per the germline V gene, CDR1 is SGHVS and CDR2 is FNYEAQ. The CDR3 here is CASSLLLATPNEQFF. The CDR3 region has the DNA TGTGCCAGCAGCTTACTCCTAGCGACCCCCAATGAGCAGTTCTTC.

The chain joins TRBV4-3 to TRBJ2-7; D unresolved. Deletions cut 0 bases from V and 1 base from J, with 13 bases between. There are 16 residues in the CDR3. Germline assignment: CDR1 LGHNA and CDR2 YSLEER. CDR3 bases: TGCGCCAGCAGCCAAGAGGCGGTCGGAGATTCCTACGAGCAGTACTTC. Its protein is CASSQEAVGDSYEQYF.

V usage is TRBV29-1 and J usage is TRBJ2-7; the match to TRBD1 covers 10 bases. J lost 3 bases, V lost 7 bases, and 9 bases had no gene match. This CDR3 is built from 14 residues. CDR1 SQVTM and CDR2 ANQGSEA come from the germline V gene. CDR3 sequence (DNA): TGCAGCGCCATGGGGGGGACAGGGGTCTACGAGCAGTACTTC. It codes for CSAMGGTGVYEQYF.

The J gene is TRBJ2-5, the V gene TRBV14; 7 bases match TRBD1. The germline gives CDR1 SGHDN, CDR2 FVKESK. Trimming removed 4 bases from V and 3 bases from J; junction bases left unmatched: 2. This CDR3 has 13 residues. CDR3 DNA sequence: TGTGCCAGCAGCCCAGGGGGAAAAGAGACCCAGTACTTC. It specifies CASSPGGKETQYF.

V and J are TRBV5-1 and TRBJ2-2; 7 bases are shared with TRBD1. This CDR3 spans 16 amino acids. Germline V gene sequence: CDR1 SGHRS, CDR2 YFSETQ. The V and J ends lost 4 bases and 6 bases, in that order; junction bases with no gene match: 12. This chain's CDR3 is CASSQLTGVTAGELFF. The CDR3 bases are TGCGCCAGCAGCCAGCTCACAGGGGTTACAGCCGGGGAGCTGTTTTTT.

This clone counts as large. The J gene is TRBJ1-6, the V gene TRBV4-1; D is perhaps TRBD1 (6 bases). Germline-derived CDR1 and CDR2 are MGHRA and YSYEKL. This CDR3 contains 18 residues. Trimming stripped 4 bases from V and 0 bases from J, with 16 bases between. The CDR3 DNA reads TGCGCCAGCAGCCCGAGACAGGTTCTGAGCTCCTATAATTCACCCCTCCACTTT. This encodes CASSPRQVLSSYNSPLHF.

The chain carries TRBV7-6 and TRBJ2-7; D unclear. Trimming cost V 0 bases and J 6 bases, with 18 bases left between them. There are 16 residues in the CDR3. CDR1 SGHVS and CDR2 FNYEAQ come from the germline V gene. Here the CDR3 DNA reads TGTGCCAGCAGCTTAGCCCCCGGACGGACCCGAAGCGAGCAGTACTTC. Translated, it gives CASSLAPGRTRSEQYF.

V is TRBV6-1 and J is TRBJ2-7; D not certain. The length of the CDR3 is 13 residues. Germline V gives CDR1 MNHNS, CDR2 SASEGT. V was trimmed by 2 bases and J by 6 bases, leaving 11 bases between them. CDR3 loop: CASSERVVFEQYF. As DNA, the CDR3 is TGTGCCAGCAGTGAAAGGGTAGTGTTCGAGCAGTACTTC.

The rearrangement links TRBV29-1 to TRBJ1-1; 9 positions match TRBD1. J gave up 0 bases and V 4 bases, and 9 bases lay outside the gene matches. This CDR3 has 16 residues. CDR1 SQVTM and CDR2 ANQGSEA come from the germline V gene. The CDR3: CSVVSDRGGMNTEAFF. DNA of the CDR3: TGCAGCGTTGTAAGCGACAGGGGGGGGATGAACACTGAAGCTTTCTTT.

This clone was seen just once. The gene calls are TRBV9 and TRBJ2-5, with 8 bases aligning to TRBD1. Per the germline V gene, CDR1 is SGDLS and CDR2 is YYNGEE. This CDR3 is 14 amino acids long. Trimming cost V 3 bases and J 3 bases; bases outside gene matches: 4. CDR3 nucleotides: TGTGCCAGCAGCGGTTGGGGACAGGAAGAGACCCAGTACTTC. Its protein product is CASSGWGQEETQYF.